This entry features one TCR beta chain sequence. Its cognate antigen is unknown. The method was immunoSEQ multiplex PCR; TCRdb's version includes in-frame clones alone and lacks a portion of them. The repertoire consists of about 120,000 clones, with 90% to 95% occurring once and the leading ten covering 2.5% to 3%. Germline values: CDR1 MDHEN, CDR2 SYDVKM. V lost 8 bases to trimming and J lost 6 bases; unmatched junction nucleotides: 11. This CDR3 has 14 residues. The source of the sample is a study of T cell responses to AZD1222 COVID-19 vaccine. Overall study results and limits: Clonal diversity may have been underestimated, and the donors were mostly white British, with more females than males. With two AZD1222 doses given, Spike-specific TCR breadth and depth both rose.

This sequence originates from an adult in good health. This chain connects TRBV28 to TRBJ1-2, with TRBD1 matching over 8 bases. The starting material was peripheral blood, obtained on day 0 of AZD1222 vaccination. The CDR3 sequence: CASALGDRHDGYTF. The CDR3 DNA reads TGTGCCAGCGCCCTGGGGGACAGGCATGATGGCTACACCTTC.